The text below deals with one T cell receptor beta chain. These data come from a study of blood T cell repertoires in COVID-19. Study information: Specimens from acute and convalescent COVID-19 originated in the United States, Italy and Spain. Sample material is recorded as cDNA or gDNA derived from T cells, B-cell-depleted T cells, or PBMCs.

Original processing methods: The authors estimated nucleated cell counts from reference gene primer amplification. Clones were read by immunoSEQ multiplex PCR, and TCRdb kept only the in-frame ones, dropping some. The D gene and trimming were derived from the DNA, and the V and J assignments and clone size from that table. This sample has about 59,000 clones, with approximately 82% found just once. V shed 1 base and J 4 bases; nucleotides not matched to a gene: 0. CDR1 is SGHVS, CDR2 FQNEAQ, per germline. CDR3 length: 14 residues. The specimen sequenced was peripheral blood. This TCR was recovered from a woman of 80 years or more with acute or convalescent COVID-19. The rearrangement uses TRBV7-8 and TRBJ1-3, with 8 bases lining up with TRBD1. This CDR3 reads CASSLGTGGNTIYF. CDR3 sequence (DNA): TGTGCCAGCAGCTTAGGGACAGGGGGAAACACCATATATTTT.